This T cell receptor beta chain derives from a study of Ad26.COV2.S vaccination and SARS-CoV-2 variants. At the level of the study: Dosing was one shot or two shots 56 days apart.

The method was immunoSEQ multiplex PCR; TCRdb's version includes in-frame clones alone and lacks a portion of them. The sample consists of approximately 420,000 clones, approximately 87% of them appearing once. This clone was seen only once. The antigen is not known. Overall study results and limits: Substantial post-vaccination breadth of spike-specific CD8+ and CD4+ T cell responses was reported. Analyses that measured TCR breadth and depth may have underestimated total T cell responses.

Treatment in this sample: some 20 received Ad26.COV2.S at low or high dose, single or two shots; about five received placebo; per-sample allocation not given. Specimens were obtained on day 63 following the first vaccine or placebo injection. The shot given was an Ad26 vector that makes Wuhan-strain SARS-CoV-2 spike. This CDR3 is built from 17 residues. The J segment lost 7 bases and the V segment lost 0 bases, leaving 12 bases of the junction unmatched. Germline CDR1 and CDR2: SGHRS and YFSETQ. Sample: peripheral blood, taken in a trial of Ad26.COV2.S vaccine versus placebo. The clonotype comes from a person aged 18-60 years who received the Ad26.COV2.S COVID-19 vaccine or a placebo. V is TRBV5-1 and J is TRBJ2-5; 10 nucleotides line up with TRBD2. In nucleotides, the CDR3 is TGCGCCAGCAGCTTGGCCATGCTAGCGGGGGTAGTTGGGACCCAGTACTTC. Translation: CASSLAMLAGVVGTQYF.